A selection of T cell receptor beta chains follows, all from one sample in a study of cytomegalovirus exposure and HLA in healthy donors. Measured with immunoSEQ multiplex PCR; TCRdb has only the in-frame clones, and not every one. The data contain approximately 150,000 clones, roughly 79% of them singletons. The sequenced material came from PBMCs. These receptors all come from a man under 40 in good health and CMV-seronegative. CDR3s include the opening cysteine and the closing phenylalanine or tryptophan. A D gene is named only where the DNA matches it firmly. For some rows the clone size is stated as once, few or many, or as a class when expanded; others skip it.

d_call	v_call	j_call	clone_size	cdr3_nt	cdr3_aa
TRBD2	TRBV9	TRBJ2-2	few	TGTGCCAGCAGCGCGGGACTAGTCAACACCGGGGAGCTGTTTTTT	CASSAGLVNTGELFF
TRBD2	TRBV5-4	TRBJ2-1	-	TGTGCCAGCAGCCCGGAGGGACTAGCGGGAGTGGGACAGTTCTTC	CASSPEGLAGVGQFF
TRBD2	TRBV7-2	TRBJ2-7	-	TGTGCCAGCAGCACCGCTTTTTCGGGGGGCGAGCAGTACTTC	CASSTAFSGGEQYF
TRBD2	TRBV11-2	TRBJ2-7	-	TGTGCCAGCAGCTTAGATACCGGGGGGGGGCCGCGGGAGCAGTACTTC	CASSLDTGGGPREQYF
-	TRBV14	TRBJ2-7	once	TGTGCCAGCAGCCAAGATCCAGCGCTCGGCGAGCAGTACTTC	CASSQDPALGEQYF
TRBD1	TRBV6-6	TRBJ1-1	-	TGTGCCAGCAGTTACTCGACAGGGCAGAACACTGAAGCTTTCTTT	CASSYSTGQNTEAFF
TRBD2	TRBV7-8	TRBJ2-2	-	TGTGCCAGCAGCTTAGGGGGGCCGGGGGGGCCGGGCACCGGGGAGCTGTTTTTT	CASSLGGPGGPGTGELFF
-	TRBV7-9	TRBJ1-3	-	TGTGCCAGCAGCCCGATGGGAGACACCATATATTTT	CASSPMGDTIYF
-	TRBV5-1	TRBJ1-4	few	TGCGCCAGCAGCCCGAGGCCGGGAAATGAAAAACTGTTTTTT	CASSPRPGNEKLFF
-	TRBV7-9	TRBJ2-7	-	TGTGCCAGCAGCGCGGGGACAGACAGACTTGGGGATGCCTACGAGCAGTACTTC	CASSAGTDRLGDAYEQYF
-	TRBV7-9	TRBJ2-5	few	TGTGCCAGCAGCTTAGATGGGGGGAAACAGGAGACCCAGTACTTC	CASSLDGGKQETQYF
-	TRBV5-1	TRBJ2-1	-	TGCGCCAGCAGCAACCCTCAACAGGGAAACAATGAGCAGTTCTTC	CASSNPQQGNNEQFF
-	TRBV28	TRBJ1-4	-	TGTGCCAGCACCGTACCAGCGGGTGAAAAACTGTTTTTT	CASTVPAGEKLFF
-	TRBV13	TRBJ1-1	-	TGTGCCAGCAGCTTAGGCCTACCAGGGCCGAACACTGAAGCTTTCTTT	CASSLGLPGPNTEAFF
TRBD2	TRBV28	TRBJ2-7	-	TGTGCCAGCAGATCAGCGGGACTCCTCTACGAGCAGTACTTC	CASRSAGLLYEQYF
-	TRBV5-1	TRBJ1-5	-	TGCGCCAGCAGCTTGGCCGTCGTTGAACAGCTAACACCCCGAGGGCGCAATCAGCCCCAGCATTTT	CASSLAVVEQLTPRGRNQPQHF
TRBD2	TRBV4-2	TRBJ2-7	-	TGTGCCAGCAGCCAGGGCAGCCCGGGACTAGCGGGGAATATCTACGAGCAGTACTTC	CASSQGSPGLAGNIYEQYF
-	TRBV19	TRBJ1-2	-	TGTGCCAGTAGTATACCTCCTATAGCGTGGACCTTC	CASSIPPIAWTF
-	TRBV19	TRBJ1-5	-	TGTGCCAGTAGTATTTCCGGTTTCAATCAGCCCCAGCATTTT	CASSISGFNQPQHF
-	TRBV5-5	TRBJ1-5	-	TGTGCCAGCAGCTTGCAGGGGTCGAAGTTCAATCAGCCCCAGCATTTT	CASSLQGSKFNQPQHF
-	TRBV7-9	TRBJ2-3	-	TGTGCCAGCAGCGTCCGGACTTACGCCGTACCAGATACGCAGTATTTT	CASSVRTYAVPDTQYF
-	TRBV10-1	TRBJ1-6	-	TGCGCCAGCAGTGACCCAGGGTCGAACTCCCCCCTCCACTTT	CASSDPGSNSPLHF
TRBD1	TRBV18	TRBJ1-1	once	TGTGCCAGCCAACAGGGGAAGAACACTGAAGCTTTCTTT	CASQQGKNTEAFF
TRBD1	TRBV6-6	TRBJ2-2	-	TGTGCCAGTCTTAGAGGACAGGGGGCCACCGGGGAGCTGTTTTTT	CASLRGQGATGELFF
-	TRBV4-2	TRBJ2-7	-	TGTGCCAGCAGCCAGGCCCCGGCGGCTCACTACGAGCAGTACTTC	CASSQAPAAHYEQYF
-	TRBV5-1	TRBJ1-1	-	TGCGCCAGCAGCTTGGTGGAGCCGTACACTGAAGCTTTCTTT	CASSLVEPYTEAFF
TRBD1	TRBV13	TRBJ1-2	-	TGTGCCAGCAGTTCCGGGACAGGGCATACTCTCTATGGCTACACCTTC	CASSSGTGHTLYGYTF
-	TRBV7-9	TRBJ1-6	-	TGTGCCAGCAGCTTACCGACACCGAGCTCCTATAATTCACCCCTCCACTTT	CASSLPTPSSYNSPLHF
-	TRBV7-2	TRBJ2-5	few	TGTGCCAGCAGCCTCCTAAATTCCCAAGAGACCCAGTACTTC	CASSLLNSQETQYF
TRBD2	TRBV7-8	TRBJ2-1	-	TGTGCCAGCATCCTGACTAGCGGGAATGAGCAGTTCTTC	CASILTSGNEQFF
TRBD2	TRBV5-4	TRBJ2-7	-	TGTGCCAGCAGCCGGGCCAGCGGGAGGAACGAGCAGTACTTC	CASSRASGRNEQYF
-	TRBV5-1	TRBJ2-5	-	TGCGCCAGCAGCTCAACAGGGTTTGAGACCCAGTACTTC	CASSSTGFETQYF
TRBD1	TRBV2	TRBJ1-5	-	TGTGCCAGCAGCCCAACCGGGACAGGGTATCAGCCCCAGCATTTT	CASSPTGTGYQPQHF
-	TRBV9	TRBJ1-5	once	TGTGCCAGCAGCGCCGCCCCCGGGGCAGGGGGCAATCAGCCCCAGCATTTT	CASSAAPGAGGNQPQHF
-	TRBV7-3	TRBJ2-3	-	TGTGCCAGCAGCTTAACGGGAGAAAGAGATACGCAGTATTTT	CASSLTGERDTQYF
TRBD2	TRBV7-2	TRBJ2-1	-	TGTGCCAGCAGCAGACCGACTAGCGGGAGGGCCTCCTACAATGAGCAGTTCTTC	CASSRPTSGRASYNEQFF
TRBD1	TRBV4-3	TRBJ2-5	-	TGCGCCAGCAGCCTAGGTCGGACAGGGTGGGCGGTGGAGACCCAGTACTTC	CASSLGRTGWAVETQYF
-	TRBV4-1	TRBJ2-7	-	TGCGCCAGCAGCCAAGCGAGAAGTCCTGGCTCCTACGAGCAGTACTTC	CASSQARSPGSYEQYF
-	TRBV6-1	TRBJ1-2	-	TGTGCCAGCAGGGCGTCAGGGGACAACTATGGCTACACCTTC	CASRASGDNYGYTF
-	TRBV30	TRBJ1-1	-	TGTGCCTGGGGCGCGGGCATGAACACTGAAGCTTTCTTT	CAWGAGMNTEAFF
-	TRBV4-1	TRBJ1-3	-	TGCGCCAGCAGCCAAGGATTCAGGGGCTCCAGGGAGAACTGGAACACCATATATTTT	CASSQGFRGSRENWNTIYF
-	TRBV25-1	TRBJ2-1	-	TGTGCCAGCAGTGAATGGGGCAGGGCGGGAAATGAGCAGTTCTTC	CASSEWGRAGNEQFF